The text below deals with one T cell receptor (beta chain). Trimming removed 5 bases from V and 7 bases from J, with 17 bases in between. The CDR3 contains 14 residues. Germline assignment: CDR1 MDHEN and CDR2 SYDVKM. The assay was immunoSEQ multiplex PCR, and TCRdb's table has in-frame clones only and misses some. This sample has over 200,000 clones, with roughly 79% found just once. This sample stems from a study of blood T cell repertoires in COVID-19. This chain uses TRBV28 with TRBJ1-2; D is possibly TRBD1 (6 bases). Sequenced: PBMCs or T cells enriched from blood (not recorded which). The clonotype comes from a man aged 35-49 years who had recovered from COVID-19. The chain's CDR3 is CASSVRGSLGGYTF. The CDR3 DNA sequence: TGTGCCAGCAGTGTCAGGGGAAGCCTTGGTGGCTACACCTTC.